This is a list of T cell receptor beta chains from one sample in a study of shared clonotypes between healthy human individuals. The assay was immunoSEQ multiplex PCR, and TCRdb's table has in-frame clones only and misses some. The sample consists of around 300,000 clones, over 75% of them appearing once. The material sequenced was memory CD8+ T cells sorted from blood. The receptors shown here come from a man aged 18 to 35 in good health. Each CDR3 is given with its conserved first and last residue. A D gene is named only where the DNA matches it firmly. Size values are once, few and many counts, or a class for expanded clones, and some rows have none.

D gene,V gene,J gene,clone size,CDR3 protein,CDR3 DNA
NA,TRBV5-7,TRBJ2-5,NA,CASSLSAGSETQYF,TGTGCCAGCAGCTTATCGGCAGGGTCAGAGACCCAGTACTTC
NA,TRBV5-8,TRBJ2-1,NA,CASSAGSYNEQFF,TGTGCCAGCAGCGCGGGATCATACAATGAGCAGTTCTTC
NA,TRBV7-9,TRBJ2-1,NA,CASSLGLANEQFF,TGTGCCAGCAGCTTAGGGCTAGCTAATGAGCAGTTCTTC
TRBD2,TRBV7-9,TRBJ2-3,NA,CASSSRLAGGPSTDTQYF,TGTGCCAGCAGCTCGCGACTAGCGGGGGGGCCCAGCACAGATACGCAGTATTTT
NA,TRBV4-1,TRBJ1-1,NA,CASSQNEGMNTEAFF,TGCGCCAGCAGCCAAAACGAGGGGATGAACACTGAAGCTTTCTTT
NA,TRBV7-9,TRBJ2-7,NA,CASSPRRIYEQYF,TGTGCCAGCAGCCCAAGGAGAATCTACGAGCAGTACTTC
TRBD1,TRBV7-9,TRBJ2-5,NA,CASSDQTGEETQYF,TGTGCCAGCAGCGACCAGACAGGGGAAGAGACCCAGTACTTC
NA,TRBV5-6,TRBJ2-5,NA,CASSPGAEETQYF,TGTGCCAGCAGCCCTGGGGCAGAAGAGACCCAGTACTTC
NA,TRBV5-6,TRBJ2-7,NA,CASSLYGSYEQYF,TGTGCCAGCAGCTTGTACGGATCCTACGAGCAGTACTTC
NA,TRBV30,TRBJ1-1,NA,CAWSQGVNTEAFF,TGTGCCTGGAGTCAGGGAGTGAACACTGAAGCTTTCTTT
NA,TRBV7-2,TRBJ2-3,NA,CASSLVTASTDTQYF,TGTGCCAGCAGCTTAGTTACTGCTAGCACAGATACGCAGTATTTT
TRBD1,TRBV28,TRBJ1-2,NA,CASRETGGSYGYTF,TGTGCCAGCAGGGAGACAGGGGGCAGCTATGGCTACACCTTC
TRBD2,TRBV5-5,TRBJ2-7,NA,CASSFGLAVYEQYF,TGTGCCAGCAGCTTCGGACTAGCGGTCTACGAGCAGTACTTC
NA,TRBV7-9,TRBJ1-5,NA,CASSLGEANQPQHF,TGTGCCAGCAGCTTGGGCGAGGCAAATCAGCCCCAGCATTTT
NA,TRBV5-1,TRBJ1-5,NA,CASSLAGDQNQPQHF,TGCGCCAGCAGCTTGGCAGGGGATCAGAATCAGCCCCAGCATTTT
NA,TRBV10-3,TRBJ2-2,NA,CAITAAGELFF,TGTGCCATCACCGCTGCCGGGGAGCTGTTTTTT
NA,TRBV4-1,TRBJ1-1,NA,CASSQGLGDTEAFF,TGCGCCAGCAGCCAAGGGTTGGGGGACACTGAAGCTTTCTTT
NA,TRBV4-3,TRBJ1-2,NA,CASSPGLYVTETNYGYTF,TGCGCCAGCAGCCCGGGACTCTATGTGACAGAAACTAACTATGGCTACACCTTC
NA,TRBV7-9,TRBJ1-1,once,CASSAYTFEAFF,TGTGCCAGCAGCGCTTACACGTTTGAAGCTTTCTTT
TRBD1,TRBV5-4,TRBJ2-1,NA,CASSQDRGYNEQFF,TGTGCCAGCAGCCAGGACAGGGGGTACAATGAGCAGTTCTTC
NA,TRBV27,TRBJ2-2,once,CASSLSGYGELFF,TGTGCCAGCAGTTTGTCGGGTTACGGGGAGCTGTTTTTT
TRBD1,TRBV7-9,TRBJ1-2,NA,CASSLIDNRDSF,TGTGCCAGCAGCTTAATAGATAATAGGGACAGCTTC
NA,TRBV4-2,TRBJ2-1,NA,CASRGYNEQFF,TGTGCCAGCAGGGGGTACAATGAGCAGTTCTTC
TRBD2,TRBV5-4,TRBJ2-3,NA,CASSLRLADASTDTQYF,TGTGCCAGCAGCTTGAGGCTAGCGGACGCTAGCACAGATACGCAGTATTTT
NA,TRBV28,TRBJ2-5,NA,CASSLIALEETQYF,TGTGCCAGCAGTTTAATTGCGCTCGAAGAGACCCAGTACTTC
NA,TRBV7-2,TRBJ1-3,NA,CASSPNYSGNTIYF,TGTGCCAGCAGCCCCAACTACTCTGGAAACACCATATATTTT
TRBD1,TRBV28,TRBJ2-7,NA,CASGQGAKSWPDYEQYF,TGTGCCAGTGGACAGGGGGCTAAGAGTTGGCCGGACTACGAGCAGTACTTC